This TCR beta chain was retrieved from a study of blood T cells in healthy people across ages. A J-beta primer mix and a sample-barcoded 5' primer were used in a second PCR of about 7 to 12 cycles. MiXCR was run by TCRdb on the 5' RACE reads, yielding one entry per CDR3 protein. The table lists fewer than 2,000,000 distinct CDR3 sequences, roughly two fifths of them singletons. Study-wide results and limits: Expanded clonotype changes were possibly confounded by unknown donor CMV status.

This clonotype was found a few times. Its antigen is not known. Germline lookup yields CDR1 DFQATT and CDR2 SNEGSKA (reference sequence). The CDR3 consists of 15 residues. The germline V and J ends were trimmed by 5 bases and 6 bases, with 20 bases remaining between them. This clonotype originated in a human donor in good health. The chain has TRBV20-1 and TRBJ2-1; the D gene could be TRBD1 or TRBD2 (5 bases each). The material sequenced was blood. The CDR3 sequence is CSAQPGTPNPNEQFF. CDR3 bases: TGCAGTGCTCAACCCGGGACCCCCAATCCCAATGAGCAGTTCTTC.